This T cell receptor beta chain was sequenced in a study of blood T cell repertoires in COVID-19. Some clones are missing from TCRdb's copy, which holds only in-frame ones; the method was immunoSEQ multiplex PCR. The sample contains approximately 58,000 clones, 75% to 85% of which appear only once. V was pared by 4 bases and J by 5 bases, with 11 bases of the junction left unmatched. The V gene's germline CDR1 is MNHEY and CDR2 SMNVEV (reference sequence). This CDR3 contains 16 residues. The sequenced material came from peripheral blood. The rearrangement uses TRBV27 and TRBJ1-5, with 7 nucleotides matching TRBD1. This TCR was recovered from a man between 60 and 75 years old with COVID-19, enrolled during active disease. In nucleotides, the CDR3 is TGTGCCAGCAGTTCCCGAGTAGGGGGCATTTATCAGCCCCAGCATTTT. Translating gives CASSSRVGGIYQPQHF.